A selection of T cell receptor beta chains follows, all from one sample in a study of blood T cell repertoires in COVID-19. TCRdb's copy holds only in-frame clones and misses some; the assay was immunoSEQ multiplex PCR. Altogether 200,000 to 250,000 clones are present, approximately 77% being singletons, with the ten largest covering about 3.8%. The specimen sequenced was peripheral blood. These receptors originate from a woman aged 80 or older with acute or convalescent COVID-19. Each CDR3 is given with its conserved first and last residue. A D gene is named only where the DNA matches it firmly. Clone size is given for some rows only: seen once, a few or many times, or a class if the clone is expanded.

size	V	length	J	D	CDR3	DNA
.	TRBV6-2/TRBV6-3	16	TRBJ1-1	.	CASSYSIGATNTEAFF	TGTGCCAGCAGTTACTCGATAGGGGCGACGAACACTGAAGCTTTCTTT
.	TRBV5-6	13	TRBJ2-7	TRBD2	CASSRPRGYEQYF	TGTGCCAGCAGCCGGCCGCGGGGGTACGAGCAGTACTTC
.	TRBV24-1	18	TRBJ2-3	.	CATSDSGGRAGVEDTQYF	TGTGCCACCAGTGATTCGGGAGGTAGGGCAGGGGTGGAAGATACGCAGTATTTT
.	TRBV29-1	13	TRBJ1-1	.	CSGQAGLYTEAFF	TGCAGCGGCCAAGCGGGACTTTACACTGAAGCTTTCTTT
.	TRBV19	16	TRBJ1-1	TRBD1	CASSITGGSADTEAFF	TGTGCCAGTAGTATCACAGGGGGCTCGGCTGACACTGAAGCTTTCTTT
.	TRBV5-1	15	TRBJ1-3	.	CASSPATGSGNTIYF	TGCGCCAGCAGCCCCGCGACAGGCTCTGGAAACACCATATATTTT
.	TRBV5-1	12	TRBJ1-1	.	CASSLPGTEAFF	TGCGCCAGCAGCTTGCCGGGGACTGAAGCTTTCTTT
once	TRBV18	15	TRBJ1-4	TRBD1	CASSPPDRGGEKLFF	TGTGCCAGCTCACCACCCGACAGGGGAGGCGAAAAACTGTTTTTT
few	TRBV5-6	14	TRBJ1-5	.	CASSLVGDNQPQHF	TGTGCCAGCAGCTTGGTAGGGGACAATCAGCCCCAGCATTTT
.	TRBV11-2	15	TRBJ2-1	TRBD1	CASREDEGGQSEQFF	TGTGCCAGCAGGGAAGATGAAGGGGGCCAAAGTGAGCAGTTCTTC
.	TRBV5-6	17	TRBJ1-2	TRBD1	CASSFGMRAGGNYGYTF	TGTGCCAGCAGCTTCGGGATGAGGGCAGGGGGTAACTATGGCTACACCTTC
.	TRBV19	16	TRBJ1-6	.	CASSSASRLEGSPLHF	TGTGCCAGTAGTTCTGCGTCGAGACTGGAGGGTTCACCCCTCCACTTT
.	TRBV15	17	TRBJ2-2	.	CATRFGRRRSDTGELFF	TGTGCCACCAGGTTTGGACGGAGGCGTAGCGACACCGGGGAGCTGTTTTTT
.	TRBV9	15	TRBJ2-7	.	CASSVSPTGTYEQYF	TGTGCCAGCAGCGTATCCCCGACAGGTACCTACGAGCAGTACTTC
.	TRBV12-2	20	TRBJ2-5	.	CASRSRRPHWRGTTKETQYF	TGTGCAAGTCGCTCCCGTCGACCGCACTGGCGGGGGACCACCAAAGAGACCCAGTACTTC
.	TRBV5-1	13	TRBJ1-1	.	CASSLTANTEAFF	TGCGCCAGCAGCTTGACAGCGAACACTGAAGCTTTCTTT
.	TRBV18	14	TRBJ2-7	TRBD1	CASSRDRGPGEQYF	TGTGCCAGCTCCCGCGACAGGGGGCCTGGCGAGCAGTACTTC
.	TRBV12-5	18	TRBJ1-6	.	CASGLIPETGLVNSPLHF	TGTGCTAGTGGTTTGATCCCAGAGACAGGTTTAGTAAATTCACCCCTCCACTTT
.	TRBV28	14	TRBJ2-1	TRBD1	CASSSGQAYNEQFF	TGTGCCAGCAGTTCCGGACAGGCCTACAATGAGCAGTTCTTC
.	TRBV3-1/TRBV3-2	14	TRBJ1-6	.	CASSLRVANSPLHF	TGTGCCAGCAGCCTCAGGGTGGCTAATTCACCCCTCCACTTT
.	TRBV14	15	TRBJ1-6	TRBD1	CASSQGQGSISPLHF	TGTGCCAGCAGCCAAGGACAGGGAAGCATCTCACCCCTCCACTTT
.	TRBV12-3/TRBV12-4	13	TRBJ1-2	TRBD1	CASSPGQGNGYTF	TGTGCCAGCAGTCCCGGACAGGGGAATGGCTACACCTTC
.	TRBV5-4	14	TRBJ2-7	.	CASSLDRFSYEQYF	TGTGCCAGCAGCTTGGACAGGTTTTCCTACGAGCAGTACTTC
few	TRBV18	15	TRBJ1-6	.	CASSPGGYYNSPLHF	TGTGCCAGCTCACCGGGGGGATACTATAATTCACCCCTCCACTTT
once	TRBV2	15	TRBJ1-4	.	CARRTGQTENEKLFF	TGTGCCAGAAGAACAGGGCAAACTGAAAATGAAAAACTGTTTTTT
.	TRBV30	14	TRBJ2-6	.	CAWSGGSGANVLTF	TGTGCCTGGAGCGGAGGGTCGGGGGCCAACGTCCTGACTTTC
.	TRBV12-1	20	TRBJ2-5	.	CASSSSGQTPMPDTKETQYF	TGTGCCAGCAGCTCCAGCGGACAGACCCCCATGCCGGATACTAAAGAGACCCAGTACTTC
few	TRBV24-1	15	TRBJ2-1	TRBD2	CATSPGAGGSNEQFF	TGTGCCACCAGCCCGGGTGCGGGGGGCTCCAATGAGCAGTTCTTC
.	TRBV12-3/TRBV12-4	13	TRBJ1-2	TRBD1	CASSFQGAQGYTF	TGTGCCAGCAGTTTCCAGGGGGCGCAAGGCTACACCTTC
.	TRBV12-3/TRBV12-4	13	TRBJ1-5	.	CASSLQGGQPQHF	TGTGCCAGCAGTTTACAGGGAGGCCAGCCCCAGCATTTT
.	TRBV3-1/TRBV3-2	17	TRBJ2-2	TRBD1	CASSRKPGTGVTGELFF	TGTGCCAGCAGCCGAAAACCCGGGACAGGGGTTACCGGGGAGCTGTTTTTT
.	TRBV5-6	15	TRBJ1-1	.	CASSLGGLRWTEAFF	TGTGCCAGTAGCTTGGGAGGGTTGAGGTGGACTGAAGCTTTCTTT
.	TRBV24-1	13	TRBJ2-2	.	CATRSGLTGELFF	TGTGCCACCAGGTCGGGGTTGACCGGGGAGCTGTTTTTT
.	TRBV7-2	16	TRBJ2-5	TRBD2	CASSSGTSGEQETQYF	TGTGCCAGCAGCTCCGGTACTAGCGGCGAGCAAGAGACCCAGTACTTC
.	TRBV7-2	15	TRBJ1-6	TRBD1	CASSLAGTGGSPLHF	TGTGCCAGCAGCTTAGCCGGGACAGGGGGCTCACCCCTCCACTTT
.	TRBV7-2	15	TRBJ1-4	.	CASSPPKGIGEKLFF	TGTGCCAGCAGCCCCCCAAAGGGGATAGGTGAAAAACTGTTTTTT
.	TRBV7-3	16	TRBJ1-4	TRBD1	CASSQGGRARTEKLFF	TGTGCCAGCAGCCAAGGGGGCAGGGCGCGGACTGAAAAACTGTTTTTT
.	TRBV3-1/TRBV3-2	14	TRBJ1-2	.	CASSANGGPYGYTF	TGTGCCAGCAGCGCTAATGGGGGCCCCTATGGCTACACCTTC
.	TRBV18	16	TRBJ1-6	TRBD1	CASSPQTGANNSPLHF	TGTGCCAGCTCCCCCCAAACAGGGGCAAATAATTCACCCCTCCACTTT
.	TRBV9	14	TRBJ1-5	TRBD1	CASSADRGVQPQHF	TGTGCCAGCAGCGCCGACAGGGGTGTACAGCCCCAGCATTTT
.	TRBV3-1/TRBV3-2	15	TRBJ1-6	.	CASSSNRAWNSPLHF	TGTGCCAGCAGCTCCAACAGGGCCTGGAATTCACCCCTCCACTTT
.	TRBV12-3/TRBV12-4	13	TRBJ1-1	.	CASSPWEGRGAFF	TGTGCCAGCAGCCCGTGGGAAGGACGGGGAGCTTTCTTT
few	TRBV6-5	15	TRBJ1-2	TRBD1	CASRTGTGEVGGYTF	TGTGCCAGCAGAACCGGGACAGGGGAGGTGGGTGGCTACACCTTC
once	TRBV19	14	TRBJ2-7	TRBD1	CASSRSGTGHEQYF	TGTGCCAGTAGTCGGTCCGGGACAGGCCACGAGCAGTACTTC
.	TRBV2	13	TRBJ2-1	.	CASRDSSYNEQFF	TGTGCCAGCAGGGACAGCTCCTACAATGAGCAGTTCTTC
.	TRBV11-3	14	TRBJ2-1	TRBD2	CASSPRLASDEQFF	TGTGCCAGCAGCCCGAGACTAGCTTCGGATGAGCAGTTCTTC
.	TRBV6-1	11	TRBJ1-2	.	CASTEAGGYTF	TGTGCCAGTACAGAGGCAGGGGGCTACACCTTC
.	TRBV29-1	15	TRBJ2-1	TRBD2	CSVPVLAGGRGEQFF	TGCAGCGTTCCCGTACTAGCGGGGGGAAGGGGTGAGCAGTTCTTC
.	TRBV2	15	TRBJ1-1	TRBD1	CASILQGAMNTEAFF	TGTGCCAGCATTTTACAGGGGGCGATGAACACTGAAGCTTTCTTT
.	TRBV9	13	TRBJ2-7	TRBD1	CARPGTGPHEQYF	TGTGCCAGGCCAGGGACAGGCCCCCACGAGCAGTACTTC
few	TRBV9	15	TRBJ2-7	.	CASSRDSPPSYEQYF	TGTGCCAGCAGCCGCGACAGTCCACCCTCCTACGAGCAGTACTTC
.	TRBV25-1	15	TRBJ2-5	TRBD2	CASSGRLGGAETQYF	TGTGCCAGCAGCGGGCGTCTCGGGGGGGCGGAGACCCAGTACTTC
.	TRBV19	14	TRBJ1-1	TRBD1	CASSTGQGVTEAFF	TGTGCCAGTAGTACAGGACAGGGTGTCACTGAAGCTTTCTTT
.	TRBV27	15	TRBJ1-6	.	CASWRGGDYNSPLHF	TGTGCCAGCTGGCGGGGGGGGGACTATAATTCACCCCTCCACTTT
.	TRBV28	12	TRBJ1-2	TRBD1	CASSSGQGGYTF	TGTGCCAGCAGTTCCGGACAGGGAGGCTACACCTTC
.	TRBV6-5	13	TRBJ1-2	.	CASTQGREYGYTF	TGTGCCAGCACCCAGGGTAGGGAATATGGCTACACCTTC
.	TRBV11-2	14	TRBJ2-5	.	CASRNPGHGETQYF	TGTGCCAGCCGGAATCCGGGACACGGAGAGACCCAGTACTTC
.	TRBV5-1	14	TRBJ2-2	.	CASRRTGNTGELFF	TGCGCCAGCAGGCGCACAGGGAACACCGGGGAGCTGTTTTTT
.	TRBV6-6	16	TRBJ2-1	TRBD2	CASSRQTSGGRNEQFF	TGTGCCAGCAGTCGACAGACTAGCGGGGGACGGAATGAGCAGTTCTTC
.	TRBV28	15	TRBJ1-5	TRBD1	CASRPGQGRNQPQHF	TGTGCCAGCAGACCCGGACAGGGTCGCAATCAGCCCCAGCATTTT